This T cell receptor (beta chain) comes out of a study of T cell repertoires in ileal Crohn's disease. Study details: Approximately 32% were active smokers at surgery; median disease duration was around 8 years.

The data were produced by immunoSEQ multiplex PCR, yet TCRdb's version contains in-frame clones alone and is incomplete. The table shows roughly 14,000 clones, with 84% occurring only once. Study-wide results and caveats: All patients with clonality above 26.8% had endoscopic recurrence. Sorted CD8 T cells held more high-frequency clones than CD4.

The germline CDR1 and CDR2 sequences are DFQATT and SNEGSKA (reference sequence). The CDR3 has 11 residues. Trimming took off 6 bases at V and 4 bases at J, with 9 bases between the two ends. Worth noting for this clone: What it binds is not known.

The gene calls are TRBV20-1 and TRBJ2-5; maybe TRBD1 (7 bases). The sequence was collected from an adult with Crohn's disease. Material: ileal tissue. The CDR3 DNA is TGCAGTGCCCAGGGGGGAGAGACCCAGTACTTC. It yields the protein CSAQGGETQYF.